This T cell receptor beta chain emerged from a study of tumor and adjacent non-tumor tissue in lung cancer. Study as a whole: Patients were aged roughly 30 to 76, nine to eleven men and about five women, stage I to III.

The template was RNA from unsorted bulk tissue. More than 3 cm separated this lung sample from the edge of the tumor. Newly diagnosed lung cancer patients had thoracic surgery in China, August–late 2014, without prior chemotherapy. Study-wide points: TCR diversity was significantly greater in tumor than normal lung tissue. Normal lung showed higher cumulative top 100 clone frequency than tumor.

TCRbeta libraries were built with three rounds of nested PCR, modified from ARM-PCR. TCRdb re-derived calls from the multiplex PCR reads in MiXCR, one entry per CDR3 protein. The table records about 67,000 distinct CDR3 sequences, around three quarters of them present only once. The CDR3 loop spans 13 amino acids. From germline, CDR1 is MGHRA and CDR2 YSYEKL. This clonotype was recorded once. The antigen remains undetermined. One junction end disagrees with the germline gene, perhaps due to a read error. This clonotype was sampled from a man between 60 and 70 years old with non-small cell lung cancer. Sequencing was performed on distant non-tumor lung tissue. The chain links TRBV4-1 to TRBJ2-7, with D possibly being TRBD1 or TRBD2 (5 bases each). The CDR3 sequence is CASSQVPGLGQYF. For the CDR3, the DNA is TGTGCCAGCAGCCAAGTCCCGGGGCTCGGGCAGTACTTC.